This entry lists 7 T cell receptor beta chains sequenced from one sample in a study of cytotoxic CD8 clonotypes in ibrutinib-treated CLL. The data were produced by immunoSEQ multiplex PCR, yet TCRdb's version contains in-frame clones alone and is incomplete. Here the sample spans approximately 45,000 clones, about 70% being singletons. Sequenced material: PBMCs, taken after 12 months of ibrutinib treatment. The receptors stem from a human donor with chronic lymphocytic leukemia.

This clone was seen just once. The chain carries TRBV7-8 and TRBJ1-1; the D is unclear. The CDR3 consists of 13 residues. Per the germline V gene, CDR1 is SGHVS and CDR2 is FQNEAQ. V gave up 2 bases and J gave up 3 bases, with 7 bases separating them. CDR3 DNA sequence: TGTGCCAGCAGCTTAAGGAGGGACACTGAAGCTTTCTTT. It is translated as CASSLRRDTEAFF. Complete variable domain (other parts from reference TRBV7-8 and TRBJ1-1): GAGVSQSPRYKVAKRGQDVALRCDPISGHVSLFWYQQALGQGPEFLTYFQNEAQLDKSGLPSDRFFAERPEGSVSTLKIQRTQQEDSAVYLCASSLRRDTEAFFGQGTRLTVV.

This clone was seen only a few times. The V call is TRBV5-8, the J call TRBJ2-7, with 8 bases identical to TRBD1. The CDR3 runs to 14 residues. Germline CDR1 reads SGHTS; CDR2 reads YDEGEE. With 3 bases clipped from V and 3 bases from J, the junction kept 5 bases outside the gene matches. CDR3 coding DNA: TGTGCCAGCAGCTCACAGGGGGGACACTACGAGCAGTACTTC. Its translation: CASSSQGGHYEQYF. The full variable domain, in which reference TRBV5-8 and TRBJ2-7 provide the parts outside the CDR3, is EAGVTQSPTHLIKTRGQQATLRCSPISGHTSVYWYQQALGLGLQFLLWYDEGEERNRGNFPPRFSGRQFPNYSSELNVNALELEDSALYLCASSSQGGHYEQYFGPGTRLTVT.

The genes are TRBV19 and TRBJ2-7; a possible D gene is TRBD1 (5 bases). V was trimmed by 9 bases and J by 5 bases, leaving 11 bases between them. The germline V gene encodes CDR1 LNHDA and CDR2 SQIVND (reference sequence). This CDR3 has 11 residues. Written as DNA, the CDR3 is TGTGCCAGCAGGGTCGGCGACGAGCAGTACTTC. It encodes CASRVGDEQYF.

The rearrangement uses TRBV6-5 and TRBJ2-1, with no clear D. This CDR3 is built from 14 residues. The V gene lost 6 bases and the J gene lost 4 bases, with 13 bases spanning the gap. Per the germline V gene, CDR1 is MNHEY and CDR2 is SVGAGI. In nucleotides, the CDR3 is TGTGCCAGCAGCCCATTCCGAGATTACAATGAGCAGTTCTTC. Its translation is CASSPFRDYNEQFF.

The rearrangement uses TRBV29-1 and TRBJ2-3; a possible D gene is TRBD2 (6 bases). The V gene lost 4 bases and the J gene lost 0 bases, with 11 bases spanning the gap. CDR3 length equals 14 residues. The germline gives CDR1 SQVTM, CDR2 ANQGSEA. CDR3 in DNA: TGCAGCGTTGGCCTGAGCGGGAGCACAGATACGCAGTATTTT. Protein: CSVGLSGSTDTQYF.

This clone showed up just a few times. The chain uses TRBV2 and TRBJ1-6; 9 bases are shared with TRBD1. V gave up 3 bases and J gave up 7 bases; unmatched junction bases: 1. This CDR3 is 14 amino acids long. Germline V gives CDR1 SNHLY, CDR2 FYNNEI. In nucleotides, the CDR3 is TGTGCCAGCAGTGATGGGACAGGGAATTCACCCCTCCACTTT. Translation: CASSDGTGNSPLHF.

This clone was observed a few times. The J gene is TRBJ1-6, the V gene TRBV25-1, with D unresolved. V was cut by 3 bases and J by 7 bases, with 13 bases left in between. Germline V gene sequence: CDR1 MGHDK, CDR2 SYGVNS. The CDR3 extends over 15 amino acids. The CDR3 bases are TGTGCCAGCAGTGAGTATTGGTTGGAAAATTCACCCCTCCACTTT. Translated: CASSEYWLENSPLHF.